The 27 T cell receptor beta chains below were found in one sample sequenced in a study of vaccination and CD4 T cells after COVID-19. The Oncomine TCR Beta short-read assay was applied to DNA of cultured CD4+ T cells. TCRdb analysed the PCR reads with MiXCR anew, one entry per CDR3 protein. Found here are about 24,000 distinct CDR3 sequences, less than 70% of them singletons; the top ten hold about 7.8%. These TCRs are of unknown antigen specificity. This sample's treatment: approximately nine-day PBMC culture with coronavirus spike peptide pools or control peptides (ViraFEST assay). Sequencing was done on a sample of CD4+ T cells from blood, cultured in vitro. The receptors were sampled from a human donor who had recovered from COVID-19.

This clonotype is termed medium-sized. The chain is built from TRBV28 and TRBJ1-5, with D perhaps TRBD1 (5 bases). Germline V gene lookup returns CDR1 MDHEN and CDR2 SYDVKM. Trimming cost V 2 bases and J 2 bases, with 10 bases left between them. The CDR3 extends over 15 amino acids. The CDR3 is CASSLTGARNQPQHF. CDR3 coding DNA: TGTGCCAGCAGTTTAACTGGGGCGCGCAATCAGCCCCAGCATTTT.

The chain combines TRBV11-1 with TRBJ1-2, with 7 bases lining up with TRBD1. This CDR3 region has 14 residues. Germline V lookup: CDR1 SGHAT, CDR2 FQDESV (reference sequence). Trimming at V came to 5 bases and at J to 5 bases, leaving 8 bases not matched to a gene. DNA for the CDR3: TGTGCCAGCAGCCCCAGGTCCAGGGGGTATGGCTACACCTTC. Encoded protein: CASSPRSRGYGYTF.

The CDR3 sequence is CASSAEGRKETQYF. CDR3 DNA sequence: TGTGCCAGCAGTGCAGAGGGGCGTAAAGAGACCCAGTACTTC. The chain employs TRBV2 and TRBJ2-5; possibly TRBD1 or TRBD2 for D (5 bases each). The CDR3 loop spans 14 amino acids. Germline V lookup: CDR1 SNHLY, CDR2 FYNNEI. The V and J ends lost 4 bases and 3 bases respectively, with 12 bases between them.

V is TRBV29-1 and J is TRBJ1-2, with TRBD1 matching over 7 bases. The germline CDR1 and CDR2 sequences are SQVTM and ANQGSEA. CDR3 length: 14 residues. J was trimmed by 8 bases and V by 0 bases; bases with no gene match: 9. The CDR3 region is CSVEENTGVRGYTF. DNA for the CDR3: TGCAGCGTTGAAGAGAACACAGGGGTTCGAGGCTACACCTTC.

The rearrangement joins TRBV29-1 to TRBJ2-3; TRBD2 matches 7 bases. Trimming at V came to 5 bases and at J to 6 bases, leaving 5 bases not matched to a gene. The germline V gene encodes CDR1 SQVTM and CDR2 ANQGSEA. The CDR3 has 12 residues. This chain's CDR3 is CSVYGGKDTQYF. Written as DNA, the CDR3 is TGCAGCGTTTACGGGGGGAAGGATACGCAGTATTTT.

This chain joins TRBV6-1 and TRBJ1-2, with D perhaps TRBD1 (5 bases). Trimming cost V 2 bases and J 10 bases, with 8 bases left between them. Per the germline V gene, CDR1 is MNHNS and CDR2 is SASEGT. The CDR3 spans 11 residues. The CDR3 region has the DNA TGTGCCAGCAGTGAACTCAGGGTCTACACCTTC. Translation gives CASSELRVYTF.

This clonotype was seen only a few times. V usage is TRBV7-2 and J usage is TRBJ1-5; the D gene is possibly TRBD1 (5 bases). Trimming left V 2 bases short and J 5 bases short, with 13 bases between. The germline CDR1 and CDR2 sequences are SGHTA and FQGNSA. This CDR3 spans 15 amino acids. The CDR3 reads CASSLQWGVDQPQHF. As DNA, the CDR3 is TGTGCCAGCAGCTTACAATGGGGGGTCGATCAGCCCCAGCATTTT.

This clonotype has just one count. The chain is built from TRBV15 and TRBJ1-4; the D is unclear. V lost 4 bases and J 0 bases, leaving 24 bases between the germline ends. The CDR3 runs 20 residues. CDR1 is LNHNV, CDR2 YYDKDF, per germline (reference sequence). The DNA of the CDR3 is TGTGCCACCAGCAAAACGCAAAGGTTAAGTCCAAAAGCAACTAATGAAAAACTGTTTTTT. Protein sequence: CATSKTQRLSPKATNEKLFF. Filled out from reference TRBV15 and TRBJ1-4, the complete variable domain reads DAMVIQNPRYQVTQFGKPVTLSCSQTLNHNVMYWYQQKSSQAPKLLFHYYDKDFNNEADTPDNFQSRRPNTSFCFLDIRSPGLGDTAMYLCATSKTQRLSPKATNEKLFFGSGTQLSVL.

The V gene is TRBV30, the J gene TRBJ2-7; perhaps TRBD2 as D (5 bases). CDR1 GTSNPN and CDR2 SVGIG come from the germline V gene (reference sequence). With 2 bases removed from V and 3 bases from J, the gap between germline ends came to 8 bases. The CDR3 spans 12 residues. The CDR3, as DNA: TGTGCCTGGAGTCGGGGTAACTACGAGCAGTACTTC. This sequence encodes CAWSRGNYEQYF.

The chain couples TRBV6-5 to TRBJ2-1; 9 nucleotides match TRBD2. CDR1 and CDR2 from the germline V gene are MNHEY and SVGAGI. V lost 0 bases to trimming and J lost 7 bases; unmatched junction nucleotides: 4. The CDR3 sequence is 15 residues long. CDR3 amino acids: CASSYSGGRGNEQFF. The CDR3 DNA reads TGTGCCAGCAGTTACTCGGGCGGGAGGGGGAATGAGCAGTTCTTC.

The rearrangement joins TRBV7-9 to TRBJ1-5, with 10 bases that match TRBD1. The CDR3 has 13 amino acids. V lost 4 bases, J lost 6 bases, and 0 bases stayed unmatched. Germline CDR1 SEHNR, CDR2 FQNEAQ (reference sequence). Here the CDR3 DNA reads TGTGCCAGCAGCTGGGACAGGGGTCAGCCCCAGCATTTT. Amino acid sequence: CASSWDRGQPQHF.

Only a few counts were recorded for this clonotype. The V call is TRBV20-1, the J call TRBJ2-1; 7 bases fit TRBD1. The DNA matches TRBJ2-7 better at its end, which makes the J call doubtful. Germline loops: CDR1 DFQATT, CDR2 SNEGSKA (reference sequence). The CDR3 is 13 amino acids. Here the CDR3 reads CSASSATGYEQYF. The CDR3 DNA follows: TGCAGTGCCTCCTCCGCGACAGGGTACGAGCAGTACTTC.

This clonotype was detected a few times. The chain uses TRBV20-1 and TRBJ2-6; 7 bases fit TRBD1. Germline V lookup: CDR1 DFQATT, CDR2 SNEGSKA (reference sequence). This CDR3 region has 16 residues. The junction had 11 bases not matched to a gene; V was cut back by 5 bases and J by 4 bases. The CDR3 reads CSARKSTGLGANVLTF. CDR3 DNA: TGCAGTGCTCGCAAATCGACAGGGTTAGGGGCCAACGTCCTGACTTTC.

The chain recombines TRBV7-2 with TRBJ1-4; D call uncertain. V shed 1 base and J shed 8 bases, with 8 bases lying between them. The length of the CDR3 is 13 residues. Germline V CDR1 and CDR2: SGHTA, FQGNSA. CDR3 protein: CASSLVADEKLFF. CDR3 in DNA: TGTGCCAGCAGCTTAGTTGCAGACGAAAAACTGTTTTTT.

This clonotype appeared a single time. For the CDR3, the DNA is TGTGCCAGCAGCGTGGACTCTACAGGAAACACCATATATTTT. It specifies CASSVDSTGNTIYF. The genes are TRBV9 and TRBJ1-3; D gene ambiguous. This CDR3 region has 14 residues. CDR1 is SGDLS and CDR2 is YYNGEE in the germline V gene. V was trimmed by 2 bases and J by 4 bases, leaving 10 bases between them.

The chain joins TRBV20-1 to TRBJ1-2, with D unresolved. The CDR3 totals 12 residues. Trimming stripped 3 bases from V and 5 bases from J, with 10 bases between. The germline CDR1 and CDR2 sequences are DFQATT and SNEGSKA (reference sequence). This chain's CDR3 is CSASKAVYGYTF. In nucleotides, the CDR3 is TGCAGTGCTAGTAAGGCAGTGTATGGCTACACCTTC.

The chain couples TRBV19 to TRBJ2-1, with TRBD2 identical over 11 bases. Trimming at V came to 5 bases and at J to 9 bases, leaving 9 bases not matched to a gene. This CDR3 has 15 amino acids. CDR1 and CDR2 from the germline V gene are LNHDA and SQIVND (reference sequence). The CDR3 loop is CASSETSGISGEQFF. In DNA form, the CDR3 reads TGTGCCAGTAGTGAGACTAGCGGGATATCGGGTGAGCAGTTCTTC.

A single count supports this clonotype. The gene calls are TRBV4-1 and TRBJ2-7; 8 bases match TRBD2. The trim removed 2 bases at V and 4 bases at J, leaving 10 bases unmatched. In germline, CDR1 is MGHRA, CDR2 YSYEKL. The CDR3 runs 16 residues. Written as DNA, the CDR3 is TGCGCCAGCAGCCAACTTGTTGCTAGCGGGCCTTACGAGCAGTACTTC. This codes for CASSQLVASGPYEQYF.

The chain combines TRBV28 with TRBJ1-2; tentatively, D is TRBD1 (5 bases). The CDR3 totals 17 residues. CDR1 and CDR2 from the germline V gene are MDHEN and SYDVKM. V dropped 6 bases and J dropped 1 base, with 21 bases sitting between them. CDR3 DNA sequence: TGTGCCAGCAGGCCGACGGCAGGGTTGGGCCTTAACTATGGCTACACCTTC. Protein product: CASRPTAGLGLNYGYTF.

The chain carries TRBV6-1 and TRBJ2-1; 7 nucleotides align to TRBD2. CDR3 length: 14 amino acids. The V gene's germline CDR1 is MNHNS and CDR2 SASEGT. The trim removed 4 bases at V and 8 bases at J, leaving 8 bases unmatched. The CDR3 DNA is TGTGCCAGCAGTGGACTAGCTGAGCGGCATGAGCAGTTCTTC. As protein: CASSGLAERHEQFF.

The count of this clonotype is one. The V gene is TRBV2, the J gene TRBJ1-5; D is unresolved. This CDR3 is 15 amino acids long. CDR1 is SNHLY and CDR2 is FYNNEI in the germline V gene. V lost 3 bases, J lost 4 bases, and 13 bases lay in between. DNA of the CDR3: TGTGCCAGCAGTGACGGTCAGCTTGATAATCAGCCCCAGCATTTT. This encodes CASSDGQLDNQPQHF.

This sequence joins TRBV7-2 and TRBJ2-5; 9 nucleotides line up with TRBD2. Germline V gene sequence: CDR1 SGHTA, CDR2 FQGNSA. The CDR3 length is 16 residues. V shed 5 bases and J 4 bases; nucleotides not matched to a gene: 11. The CDR3 loop reads CASSPRSGSRRETQYF. In DNA, the CDR3 is TGTGCCAGCAGCCCACGTAGCGGGAGTAGAAGAGAGACCCAGTACTTC.

The V gene is TRBV28, the J gene TRBJ1-2; possible D gene TRBD1, 5 bases. Trimming cost V 8 bases and J 2 bases, with 15 bases left between them. Germline V gene sequence: CDR1 MDHEN, CDR2 SYDVKM. The CDR3 is 14 residues long. For the CDR3, the DNA is TGTGCCAGCGTTGTGGTCGGGGCAAACTATGGCTACACCTTC. Protein product: CASVVVGANYGYTF.

This clonotype was counted a single time. The chain combines TRBV12-3 or TRBV12-4 with TRBJ1-5; D possibly corresponds to TRBD1 (5 bases). Trimming cost V 2 bases and J 5 bases, with 19 bases left between them. The CDR3 is made up of 17 amino acids. This chain's CDR3 is CASSLIMVGATDQPQHF. CDR3 in DNA: TGTGCCAGCAGTTTAATTATGGTCGGGGCCACCGATCAGCCCCAGCATTTT.

The V gene is TRBV10-3, the J gene TRBJ1-1; D is perhaps TRBD1 (6 bases). Germline assignment: CDR1 ENHRY and CDR2 SYGVKD. The CDR3 totals 17 residues. The V gene lost 5 bases and the J gene lost 0 bases, with 19 bases spanning the gap. As DNA, the CDR3 is TGTGCCATCAGTCGGGCGGGGGGCCCAGAGATGAACACTGAAGCTTTCTTT. Amino acids: CAISRAGGPEMNTEAFF.

V usage is TRBV28 and J usage is TRBJ1-1; unclear D gene. Germline loops: CDR1 MDHEN, CDR2 SYDVKM. The CDR3 runs to 15 residues. Trimming took 2 bases from V and 3 from J, leaving 13 bases between them. CDR3 in amino acids: CASSLLSASYTEAFF. The CDR3 DNA reads TGTGCCAGCAGTTTACTTTCAGCCTCTTACACTGAAGCTTTCTTT.

CDR3 sequence (DNA): TGTGCCAGTAGTATAGGGGGCAGGACAAAGCCCCAGCATTTT. It encodes CASSIGGRTKPQHF. The J gene is TRBJ1-5, the V gene TRBV19, with TRBD1 as a possible D gene (5 bases). CDR3 length: 14 amino acids. Trimming shortened V by 1 base and J by 8 bases, and 12 bases separated the two germline ends. Per germline, CDR1 LNHDA and CDR2 SQIVND (reference sequence).